These 25 T cell receptor beta chains were all obtained from the same sample, sequenced in a study of CXCR3-negative and CXCR3-positive naive CD8 T cells. The study made its TRB cDNA libraries by 5' RACE, adding UMI labels. TCRdb reprocessed the 5' RACE reads; each CDR3 protein has one entry and no DNA is given. This listing includes approximately 74,000 distinct CDR3 sequences. The sample comprised naive CXCR3- CD8+ T cells from blood. As for subset: CD45RO-CCR7+CD27+CD95- naive CD8+ T cells lacking CXCR3 (TNR3-). The receptors were gathered from a human donor in good health. Some clones in this sample may be carry-over from other donors' samples.

CDR3: CASSQTPAGYYEQYF. The chain carries TRBV7-2 and TRBJ2-7; the D gene TCRdb calls, TRBD1, cannot be checked with no DNA. This CDR3 comprises 15 residues. Germline CDR1 and CDR2: SGHTA and FQGNSA.

This chain uses TRBV28 with TRBJ1-6. The CDR3 contains 13 residues. From germline, CDR1 is MDHEN and CDR2 SYDVKM. The CDR3 here is CASREPLVWPLHF.

The chain combines TRBV7-9 with TRBJ2-1. CDR3 length: 14 amino acids. CDR1 is SEHNR, CDR2 FQNEAQ, per germline (reference sequence). Here the CDR3 reads CASSLAPADTEQFF.

V usage is TRBV29-1 and J usage is TRBJ2-1; TCRdb outputs TRBD1, but without DNA this stays unchecked. Germline lookup yields CDR1 SQVTM and CDR2 ANQGSEA. CDR3 length equals 16 residues. CDR3 amino acids: CSVDPDRLNEHNEQFF.

V and J are TRBV23-1 and TRBJ2-7. TRBV23-1 is identified as an open reading frame with a role that is uncertain. The CDR3 extends over 15 amino acids. The CDR3 protein is CASSQSRGTSYEQYF.

This chain links TRBV5-5 with TRBJ2-7; without DNA, the TCRdb call of TRBD1 cannot be checked. The CDR3 has 15 amino acids. The germline CDR1 and CDR2 sequences are SGHKS and YYEKEE (reference sequence). The CDR3 is CASSLHPRGDYEQYF. The variable domain in full, with the rest retrieved from reference TRBV5-5 and TRBJ2-7, is DAGVTQSPTHLIKTRGQQVTLRCSPISGHKSVSWYQQVLGQGPQFIFQYYEKEERGRGNFPDRFSARQFPNYSSELNVNALLLGDSALYLCASSLHPRGDYEQYFGPGTRLTVT.

CDR3 sequence: CASSFGWGPDQEQFF. This rearrangement joins TRBV28 to TRBJ2-1; TCRdb picks TRBD1, but there is no DNA to check that call. The CDR3 length is 15 residues. Germline-derived CDR1 and CDR2 are MDHEN and SYDVKM. The full variable domain, its missing parts supplied by reference TRBV28 and TRBJ2-1, is DVKVTQSSRYLVKRTGEKVFLECVQDMDHENMFWYRQDPGLGLRLIYFSYDVKMKEKGDIPEGYSVSREKKERFSLILESASTNQTSMYLCASSFGWGPDQEQFFGPGTRLTVL.

This chain uses TRBV29-1 with TRBJ2-7; TCRdb's D gene call, TRBD2, goes unchecked for lack of DNA. The CDR3 length is 16 residues. The germline CDR1 and CDR2 sequences are SQVTM and ANQGSEA. CDR3 sequence reads: CSVLGRLAGDFYEQYF.

The J gene is TRBJ1-1, the V gene TRBV6-2 or TRBV6-3. Germline CDR1 reads MNHEY; CDR2 reads SVGEGT. CDR3 length equals 11 residues. Here the CDR3 reads CASRWDTEAFF.

The chain couples TRBV20-1 to TRBJ2-1. The CDR3 sequence is 14 residues long. From germline, CDR1 is DFQATT and CDR2 SNEGSKA (reference sequence). The CDR3 here is CSARESRIGYEQFF.

This sequence joins TRBV6-1 and TRBJ2-5. From germline, CDR1 is MNHNS and CDR2 SASEGT. This CDR3 spans 14 amino acids. CDR3 residues: CASSDPGMQETQYF.

The chain uses TRBV3-1 and TRBJ2-1; the D gene TCRdb calls, TRBD1, cannot be checked with no DNA. The CDR3 sequence is 18 residues long. The germline CDR1 and CDR2 sequences are LGHDT and YNNKEL (reference sequence). CDR3 protein: CASSQDWGGAYFYNEQFF.

The chain combines TRBV7-9 with TRBJ2-7. Germline V gives CDR1 SEHNR, CDR2 FQNEAQ (reference sequence). The CDR3 totals 11 residues. CDR3: CASTTTYEQYF.

The V gene is TRBV7-3, the J gene TRBJ1-1. Germline CDR1 and CDR2: SGHTA and FQGTGA. CDR3 size: 15 residues. The CDR3 sequence is CASSLWGGLETEAFF.

The chain is built from TRBV27 and TRBJ2-3. The CDR3 is 13 residues long. Germline V gene data show CDR1 as MNHEY and CDR2 as SMNVEV (reference sequence). CDR3 sequence: CASSFARADTQYF.

The gene calls are TRBV28 and TRBJ2-3. This CDR3 has 13 amino acids. Germline CDR1 reads MDHEN; CDR2 reads SYDVKM. CDR3 in amino acids: CASSRTPTDTQYF. The full variable domain, in which reference TRBV28 and TRBJ2-3 provide the parts outside the CDR3, is DVKVTQSSRYLVKRTGEKVFLECVQDMDHENMFWYRQDPGLGLRLIYFSYDVKMKEKGDIPEGYSVSREKKERFSLILESASTNQTSMYLCASSRTPTDTQYFGPGTRLTVL.

The genes are TRBV10-3 and TRBJ1-2. The CDR3 runs 12 residues. Germline V CDR1 and CDR2: ENHRY, SYGVKD. CDR3 in amino acids: CAITEGEGKDLF.

The chain uses TRBV20-1 and TRBJ2-7; TCRdb's D call of TRBD2 is untestable without DNA. Germline CDR1 and CDR2: DFQATT and SNEGSKA (reference sequence). The CDR3 is 13 amino acids. The CDR3 loop reads CSARGHQSYEQYF.

This chain joins TRBV5-6 and TRBJ2-7. The CDR3 runs 14 residues. The V gene's germline CDR1 is SGHDT and CDR2 YYEEEE. CDR3 loop: CASSLEGSSYEQYF.

The V gene is TRBV7-8, the J gene TRBJ2-1; TCRdb names TRBD2, which stays unverified in the absence of DNA. The CDR3 spans 16 residues. Germline V gives CDR1 SGHVS, CDR2 FQNEAQ. This CDR3 is CASSLRYGSRRDEQFF. Using reference TRBV7-8 and TRBJ2-1 for the parts outside the CDR3, the full variable domain is GAGVSQSPRYKVAKRGQDVALRCDPISGHVSLFWYQQALGQGPEFLTYFQNEAQLDKSGLPSDRFFAERPEGSVSTLKIQRTQQEDSAVYLCASSLRYGSRRDEQFFGPGTRLTVL.

This chain joins TRBV4-3 and TRBJ2-7. The CDR3 consists of 12 residues. The germline V gene encodes CDR1 LGHNA and CDR2 YSLEER. Here the CDR3 reads CASSQGSSEQYF.

The chain uses TRBV14 and TRBJ1-4; with no DNA, the TCRdb D assignment of TRBD1 cannot be verified. Germline values: CDR1 SGHDN, CDR2 FVKESK. The CDR3 runs 16 residues. CDR3 residues: CASSQDTSGLSEKLFF.

The chain employs TRBV7-2 and TRBJ2-2; TCRdb returns TRBD2, unconfirmable since there is no DNA. Per the germline V gene, CDR1 is SGHTA and CDR2 is FQGNSA. The CDR3 runs to 17 residues. The CDR3 sequence is CASSLMPSGMNTGELFF.

The gene calls are TRBV12-3 or TRBV12-4 and TRBJ2-1; TCRdb reports TRBD1, a call that lacks DNA to check it against. The CDR3 loop spans 15 amino acids. The CDR3 sequence is CASTTTRQTNNEQFF.

The chain is built from TRBV7-6 and TRBJ2-1; TCRdb's D call of TRBD2 is untestable without DNA. The germline V gene has CDR1 SGHVS and CDR2 FNYEAQ. The CDR3 length is 14 residues. The CDR3 sequence is CASTPVEGTNEQFF.